The TCR beta chain described here comes from a study of blood T cell repertoires in COVID-19. Study context: COVID-19 samples, acute and convalescent, were from the United States, Italy and Spain. Sources were T cells, B-cell-depleted T cells, or PBMCs; the material itself was cDNA or gDNA.

With V trimmed by 0 bases and J by 2 bases, 6 bases remained unmatched. This CDR3 is 17 amino acids long. In germline, CDR1 is SGHKS, CDR2 YYEKEE (reference sequence). This clone has more than one count but fewer than ten. Profiled with immunoSEQ multiplex PCR; TCRdb holds only in-frame clones, not every one. The sample records some 220,000 clones, 65% to 90% being singletons. The chain carries TRBV5-5 and TRBJ2-1, with 9 nucleotides matching TRBD1. This receptor was identified in a man between 50 and 59 years old with active or convalescent COVID-19. Sequences were obtained from peripheral blood. CDR3 bases: TGTGCCAGCAGCTTGGAGGACAGGGGCAAAACCTACAATGAGCAGTTCTTC. Its translation is CASSLEDRGKTYNEQFF.